The 19 T cell receptor beta chains in this list originate from one sample, sequenced in a study of shared clonotypes between healthy human individuals. Libraries were prepared by immunoSEQ multiplex PCR; TCRdb keeps only in-frame clonotypes and omits some of them. The sample has fewer than 400,000 clones, approximately 79% seen once. The source material was memory CD4+ T cells sorted from blood. The subset denotes: CD45RA-negative fraction. These receptors originate from a man aged 25-45 years in good health.

This clone was observed a single time. The chain carries TRBV2 and TRBJ2-3; D gene ambiguous. Germline V gene data show CDR1 as SNHLY and CDR2 as FYNNEI. Trimming took off 3 bases at V and 0 bases at J, with 7 bases between the two ends. The length of the CDR3 is 14 residues. The CDR3 spells CASSDTESTDTQYF. CDR3 nucleotides: TGTGCCAGCAGTGATACAGAAAGCACAGATACGCAGTATTTT.

The gene calls are TRBV27 and TRBJ1-2, with 7 nucleotides matching TRBD1. The CDR3 has 14 amino acids. With V trimmed by 2 bases and J by 8 bases, 8 bases remained unmatched. The germline V gene has CDR1 MNHEY and CDR2 SMNVEV (reference sequence). CDR3 protein: CASSLNGQGVGYTF. In nucleotides, the CDR3 is TGTGCCAGCAGTTTAAATGGCCAGGGGGTAGGCTACACCTTC.

The rearrangement links TRBV28 to TRBJ2-4; 8 bases line up with TRBD2. The CDR3 has 14 residues. With V trimmed by 3 bases and J by 9 bases, 7 bases remained unmatched. Germline V gene lookup returns CDR1 MDHEN and CDR2 SYDVKM. CDR3 residues: CASSLLAGGGIQYF. The DNA for the CDR3 is TGTGCCAGCAGTTTGTTGGCGGGAGGTGGCATTCAGTACTTC.

The chain has TRBV30 and TRBJ1-5; no clear D gene. V was cut by 4 bases and J by 4 bases, with 8 bases left in between. Germline CDR1 GTSNPN, CDR2 SVGIG (reference sequence). The CDR3 covers 12 residues. The chain's CDR3 is CAWNQENQPQHF. The CDR3 nucleotides read TGTGCCTGGAACCAAGAGAATCAGCCCCAGCATTTT.

The V and J genes are TRBV13 and TRBJ2-7; a possible D gene is TRBD2 (6 bases). CDR3 length: 16 amino acids. V dropped 4 bases and J dropped 2 bases, with 18 bases sitting between them. CDR1 and CDR2 from the germline V gene are PRHDT and FYEKMQ (reference sequence). CDR3 nucleotide sequence: TGTGCCAGCAGCTACGGGCGGGGAGTGGGGACCTACGAGCAGTACTTC. The encoded protein is CASSYGRGVGTYEQYF.

This clone was counted a single time. This chain uses TRBV18 with TRBJ1-3, with TRBD1 as a possible D gene (6 bases). The CDR3 loop spans 15 amino acids. Trimming stripped 1 base from V and 0 bases from J, with 7 bases between. CDR1 and CDR2 (germline): KGHSH, LQKENI. The CDR3 region has the DNA TGTGCCAGCTCACCACGACAGGACTCTGGAAACACCATATATTTT. As protein: CASSPRQDSGNTIYF.

The CDR3 sequence is CASSRGGKSTGELFF. The CDR3 DNA reads TGTGCCAGCAGCCGGGGCGGGAAGTCCACCGGGGAGCTGTTTTTT. V usage is TRBV11-2 and J usage is TRBJ2-2; perhaps TRBD2 as D (6 bases). Per germline, CDR1 SGHAT and CDR2 FQNNGV. This CDR3 spans 15 amino acids. The V gene lost 5 bases and the J gene lost 4 bases, with 14 bases spanning the gap.

V is TRBV12-5 and J is TRBJ2-7, with 7 positions matching TRBD1. Germline CDR1 and CDR2: LGHNT and FRNRAP. The CDR3 extends over 15 amino acids. J lost 6 bases, V lost 0 bases, and 8 bases had no gene match. CDR3 amino acids: CASGLVLDRVFEQYF. The CDR3 bases are TGTGCTAGTGGTTTGGTTTTAGACAGGGTATTCGAGCAGTACTTC.

The gene calls are TRBV23-1 and TRBJ2-3; D unclear. TRBV23-1 is an open reading frame whose function is uncertain. The CDR3 is 17 residues long. Trimming removed 3 bases at V and 2 bases at J, with 18 bases between. The CDR3 nucleotides read TGCGCCAGCAGTCACTTTCTGCCCACCTACCCCACAGATACGCAGTATTTT. Its protein product is CASSHFLPTYPTDTQYF.

This clone has a single count. In nucleotides, the CDR3 is TGTGCCAGCAGCTTGGACAGGATCAGAGAGCAGTACTTC. Translating it yields CASSLDRIREQYF. This chain links TRBV7-8 with TRBJ2-7; 7 bases agree with TRBD1. There are 13 residues in the CDR3. Germline-derived CDR1 and CDR2 are SGHVS and FQNEAQ. V shed 3 bases and J 7 bases; nucleotides not matched to a gene: 6. The complete variable domain, with remaining parts taken from reference TRBV7-8 and TRBJ2-7, reads GAGVSQSPRYKVAKRGQDVALRCDPISGHVSLFWYQQALGQGPEFLTYFQNEAQLDKSGLPSDRFFAERPEGSVSTLKIQRTQQEDSAVYLCASSLDRIREQYFGPGTRLTVT.

The V call is TRBV11-1, the J call TRBJ2-2; D gene ambiguous. This CDR3 is 14 amino acids long. V was pared by 5 bases and J by 4 bases, with 11 bases between. The germline gives CDR1 SGHAT, CDR2 FQDESV (reference sequence). DNA for the CDR3: TGTGCCAGCAGCGCCGGGCGGACCACCGGGGAGCTGTTTTTT. Its translation is CASSAGRTTGELFF.

The chain recombines TRBV14 with TRBJ2-1; 9 positions match TRBD2. Germline CDR1 is SGHDN and CDR2 is FVKESK. Unmatched junction bases numbered 16, after V lost 0 bases and J lost 7 bases. CDR3 length: 19 residues. The CDR3 sequence is CASSQDTAGGSLPSNEQFF. The CDR3 coding sequence is TGTGCCAGCAGCCAAGACACAGCGGGAGGATCGCTGCCGAGTAATGAGCAGTTCTTC.

The chain uses TRBV2 and TRBJ1-3; 7 bases fit TRBD1. J was trimmed by 2 bases and V by 4 bases; bases with no gene match: 2. The CDR3 totals 14 residues. The germline V gene has CDR1 SNHLY and CDR2 FYNNEI. The CDR3 loop reads CASSVTGAGNTIYF. The CDR3 DNA is TGTGCCAGCAGTGTAACAGGGGCTGGAAACACCATATATTTT.

J is TRBJ2-7 and V is TRBV5-8; D tentatively fits TRBD1 or TRBD2 (5 bases each). The CDR3 has 17 residues. Germline V lookup: CDR1 SGHTS, CDR2 YDEGEE. V dropped 2 bases and J dropped 0 bases, with 18 bases sitting between them. The CDR3 sequence: CASSFLARDARSYEQYF. CDR3 sequence (DNA): TGTGCCAGCAGCTTTTTGGCCCGGGACGCCCGCTCCTACGAGCAGTACTTC.

This sequence joins TRBV2 and TRBJ1-1; D is ambiguous. The V end was cut by 7 bases, the J end by 2 bases, with 11 bases between. This CDR3 comprises 13 residues. Germline V gene data show CDR1 as SNHLY and CDR2 as FYNNEI. CDR3 nucleotide sequence: TGTGCCAGCACAGACGTGGGAAACACTGAAGCTTTCTTT. Amino acids: CASTDVGNTEAFF.

V usage is TRBV6-1 and J usage is TRBJ1-1; no clear D. Trimming took 4 bases from V and 8 from J, leaving 8 bases between them. This CDR3 is built from 11 residues. The germline V gene has CDR1 MNHNS and CDR2 SASEGT. The CDR3 DNA follows: TGTGCCAGCAGTGGGGTAGTAGAAGCTTTCTTT. Its protein is CASSGVVEAFF.

This clone was counted a few times. The gene calls are TRBV5-1 and TRBJ2-3; 9 bases are shared with TRBD1. Trimming at V came to 1 base and at J to 3 bases, leaving 12 bases not matched to a gene. This CDR3 has 18 amino acids. Germline-derived CDR1 and CDR2 are SGHRS and YFSETQ. The CDR3 protein is CASSLRGDGTGRTDTQYF. Written as DNA, the CDR3 is TGCGCCAGCAGCTTGCGCGGGGACGGGACAGGGCGGACAGATACGCAGTATTTT.

The chain carries TRBV6-1 and TRBJ2-1, with 9 bases identical to TRBD1. Germline V CDR1 and CDR2: MNHNS, SASEGT. This CDR3 comprises 14 residues. Trimming removed 1 base from V and 8 bases from J; junction bases left unmatched: 3. The CDR3 spells CASSEVGTGYEQFF. CDR3 DNA: TGTGCCAGCAGTGAAGTAGGGACAGGGTATGAGCAGTTCTTC.

This clone has only a few counts. This chain connects TRBV6-5 to TRBJ1-3; D is ambiguous. The V gene's germline CDR1 is MNHEY and CDR2 SVGAGI. The CDR3 is 15 residues long. Trimming stripped 6 bases from V and 0 bases from J, with 12 bases between. The CDR3 is CASSSIRVSGNTIYF. In nucleotides, the CDR3 is TGTGCCAGCAGCTCGATCCGGGTCTCTGGAAACACCATATATTTT.